The rows below give T cell receptor beta chains drawn from one sample of a study of a mutant IDH1 vaccine in newly diagnosed glioma. Which antigens these TCRs recognize remains unknown. TCRdb's copy holds only in-frame clones and misses some; the assay was immunoSEQ multiplex PCR. The data show around 54,000 clones, about four fifths seen once. This specimen was PBMCs, taken from a glioma patient whose treatment included an IDH1 peptide vaccine. The receptor source for this set is a woman in her forties or fifties with glioma. The CDR3 runs from the conserved cysteine through the conserved F or W. D genes are given only for firm matches. A row's size may be missing; if present it is once, few, many or a size class.

TRBV5-1	TRBD2	TRBJ2-3	-	CASRQGRGVTDTQYF	TGCGCCAGCAGGCAGGGGCGGGGGGTCACAGATACGCAGTATTTT
TRBV5-1	TRBD1	TRBJ1-6	-	CASSQLQGDSPLHF	TGCGCCAGCAGTCAACTCCAGGGGGATTCACCCCTCCACTTT
TRBV6-4	-	TRBJ2-7	-	CASSDSVGGEQYF	TGTGCCAGCAGTGACTCGGTAGGCGGCGAGCAGTACTTC
TRBV18	-	TRBJ1-1	few	CASSPSGGTEAFF	TGTGCCAGCTCACCCTCCGGGGGCACTGAAGCTTTCTTT
TRBV19	-	TRBJ1-5	few	CASSIGAGVSNQPQHF	TGTGCCAGTAGTATAGGGGCAGGGGTGAGCAATCAGCCCCAGCATTTT
TRBV2	-	TRBJ2-7	-	CASQEGPLTYEQYF	TGTGCCAGCCAAGAAGGGCCGCTAACCTACGAGCAGTACTTC
TRBV7-2	-	TRBJ1-2	-	CASSLNSIAPDGYTF	TGTGCCAGCAGCTTAAACTCGATTGCTCCGGATGGCTACACCTTC
TRBV6-4	-	TRBJ2-3	-	CASGAGHTDTQYF	TGTGCCAGCGGGGCAGGACACACAGATACGCAGTATTTT
TRBV7-7	-	TRBJ1-3	-	CASSLSGGDTIYF	TGTGCCAGCAGCTTAAGCGGGGGGGACACCATATATTTT
TRBV9	-	TRBJ1-1	-	CASSSRGSNTEAFF	TGTGCCAGCAGCTCCAGGGGATCGAACACTGAAGCTTTCTTT
TRBV6-6	-	TRBJ2-7	-	CASSYTQGLEQYF	TGTGCCAGCAGTTACACACAGGGATTAGAGCAGTACTTC
TRBV5-4	TRBD1	TRBJ2-7	-	CASSWGQGYEQYF	TGTGCCAGCAGCTGGGGACAGGGCTACGAGCAGTACTTC
TRBV9	-	TRBJ2-4	-	CASSATGLIQNIQYF	TGTGCCAGCAGCGCCACAGGGCTGATCCAAAACATTCAGTACTTC
TRBV9	TRBD1	TRBJ1-1	-	CASSAEGGGSTEAFF	TGTGCCAGCAGCGCGGAAGGGGGCGGATCGACTGAAGCTTTCTTT
TRBV6-5	-	TRBJ2-7	-	CASSYSLNYEQYF	TGTGCCAGCAGTTACAGCCTGAACTACGAGCAGTACTTC
TRBV6-5	TRBD1	TRBJ1-2	few	CASSSGQRYGYTF	TGTGCCAGCAGCTCGGGACAGAGATATGGCTACACCTTC
TRBV4-1	TRBD1	TRBJ2-7	-	CASSAGTGYEQYF	TGCGCCAGCAGCGCCGGGACAGGGTACGAGCAGTACTTC
TRBV6-1	-	TRBJ1-3	-	CASSESRGSGNTIYF	TGTGCCAGCAGTGAGTCAAGGGGAAGTGGAAACACCATATATTTT
TRBV5-1	-	TRBJ2-2	-	CASSSGGGGYTGELFF	TGCGCCAGCAGCTCCGGGGGTGGCGGATACACCGGGGAGCTGTTTTTT
TRBV19	-	TRBJ1-1	few	CASRDPWGAEAFF	TGTGCCAGTAGAGACCCATGGGGCGCTGAAGCTTTCTTT
TRBV5-5	-	TRBJ2-7	once	CASSSESRGAGEQYF	TGTGCCAGCAGCTCCGAGAGTCGGGGGGCGGGCGAGCAGTACTTC
TRBV5-1	TRBD1	TRBJ1-1	-	CASSLDGGSGGNTEAFF	TGCGCCAGCAGCTTAGACGGGGGGTCAGGGGGAAACACTGAAGCTTTCTTT
TRBV13	-	TRBJ1-1	-	CASSVTGTFMNTEAFF	TGTGCCAGCAGCGTTACCGGGACTTTCATGAACACTGAAGCTTTCTTT
TRBV5-1	-	TRBJ2-5	-	CASSPGGGTQETQYF	TGCGCCAGCAGCCCGGGGGGCGGGACCCAAGAGACCCAGTACTTC